This record looks at one TCR beta chain sequence and its context. Its antigen is undetermined. MiXCR was run by TCRdb on the 5' RACE reads, yielding one entry per CDR3 protein. This table has 350,000 to 550,000 distinct CDR3 sequences, roughly a quarter appearing once. The length of the CDR3 is 15 residues. J lost 5 bases, V lost 3 bases, and 6 bases had no gene match. The germline CDR1 and CDR2 sequences are LNHDA and SQIVND (reference sequence). The data originate from a study of CD8 T cells in ankylosing spondylitis. Study outcomes and limitations: In synovial fluid and blood from reactive arthritis, some motif variants were previously reported. Made up of eight highly homologous variants, a TCR beta motif appeared characteristic of ankylosing spondylitis blood. Enrichment of disease-linked clones was reportedly significant in matched ankylosing spondylitis synovial fluid.

The rearrangement uses TRBV19 and TRBJ2-2; 7 bases fit TRBD1. The sequence was collected from a male donor with ankylosing spondylitis. The sample was blood, either unsorted or a sorted T cell fraction (not recorded which). The CDR3 coding sequence is TGTGCCAGTAGTATCAGGGCAGGGGGTACCGGGGAGCTGTTTTTT. Residues: CASSIRAGGTGELFF.